Reported below is one T cell receptor (beta chain). These data originate in a study of T-cell reconstitution after alpha-beta-depleted transplantation in children. Unique molecular identifiers were incorporated during preparation of the TCRbeta library. TCRdb re-called the PCR reads through MiXCR, storing one row per CDR3 protein. The sample comprises a few hundred thousand distinct CDR3 sequences, about 16% of which are singletons, and around 3.3% rests with the top ten. The specimen comprised PBMCs from the stem cell graft donor, sampled from the stem cell graft. This receptor was obtained from a human donor who donated a stem cell graft to a child with acute lymphoblastic leukemia.

The DNA for the CDR3 is TGTGCCTGGAGTTTCTCATACACCGGGGAGCTGTTTTTT. Amino acids: CAWSFSYTGELFF. The J gene is TRBJ2-2, the V gene TRBV30, with D uncertain. The CDR3 totals 13 residues. Between the trimmed V and J ends, which lost 2 bases and 3 bases, there was a span of 7 bases. Looked up from germline, CDR1 is GTSNPN and CDR2 is SVGIG (reference sequence). Looking up the rest from reference TRBV30 and TRBJ2-2 gives the full variable domain: SQTIHQWPATLVQPVGSPLSLECTVEGTSNPNLYWYRQAAGRGLQLLFYSVGIGQISSEVPQNLSASRPQDRQFILSSKKLLLSDSGFYLCAWSFSYTGELFFGEGSRLTVL.